The present entry profiles one T cell receptor beta chain with its context. This record belongs to a study of T cell responses to AZD1222 COVID-19 vaccine. The assay was immunoSEQ multiplex PCR, and TCRdb's table has in-frame clones only and misses some. The table has about 140,000 clones, roughly 90% seen once. The CDR3 is made up of 16 amino acids. Germline V gene data show CDR1 as MGHRA and CDR2 as YSYEKL. V shed 4 bases, J shed 10 bases, and the junction held 12 bases outside the gene matches. This chain uses TRBV4-1 with TRBJ2-1; 11 bases match TRBD2. This material consisted of peripheral blood, taken on day 0 of AZD1222 vaccination. The clonotype comes from an adult in good health. CDR3 DNA: TGCGCCAGCAGCCTCTTACTAGCGGGAGTGGAGGACGAGCAGTTCTTC. Amino acid sequence: CASSLLLAGVEDEQFF.